This T cell receptor (beta chain) was captured in a study of T cells after yellow fever vaccination. General study points: Re-detected after boosting: most primary clones, 96% of CD4 and 80% to 90% of CD8.

The CDR3 covers 16 residues. The junction had 7 bases not matched to a gene; V was cut back by 6 bases and J by 0 bases. Germline assignment: CDR1 SEHNR and CDR2 FQNEAQ (reference sequence). TCRdb re-called the 5' RACE reads through MiXCR, storing one row per CDR3 protein. The repertoire has hundreds of thousands of distinct CDR3 sequences, more than 3% of them found once; the top ten carry 23%. This clonotype was detected many times. Antigen unknown. The chain carries TRBV7-9 and TRBJ2-2; 7 bases match TRBD1. The source is a young man who received the YFV17D yellow fever vaccine. The sample consisted of PBMCs, taken on the day of the yellow fever booster vaccination. In nucleotides, the CDR3 is TGTGCCAGCAGGACAGGGAAAAGGCCGAACACCGGGGAGCTGTTTTTT. Translation: CASRTGKRPNTGELFF.